These T cell receptor beta chains were read from a single sample in a study of blood T cell repertoires in COVID-19. Profiling relied on immunoSEQ multiplex PCR, and the TCRdb table lists in-frame clones only, not all of them. The sample holds around 60,000 clones, 70% to 90% seen once. Sequencing was done on a sample of peripheral blood. The origin of the receptors is a man of 80 years or more with acute or convalescent COVID-19. Both conserved end residues are part of each CDR3. The D gene is left open where the match is weak. Clone size is shown for a subset of rows, as once, few, many or a class of expanded clone.

>.|TRBJ2-3|TRBV3-1/TRBV3-2|TRBD1
CASSTGQGPDTQYF
TGTGCCAGCAGCACGGGACAGGGGCCAGATACGCAGTATTTT
>.|TRBJ2-1|TRBV18|TRBD2
CASSRGGVSYNEQFF
TGTGCCAGCTCCCGGGGAGGGGTCTCCTACAATGAGCAGTTCTTC
>.|TRBJ1-1|TRBV21-1|.
CASSKSRTEAFF
TGTGCCAGCAGCAAATCTAGAACTGAAGCTTTCTTT
>.|TRBJ1-5|TRBV6-6|TRBD1
CASSRDRRQPQHF
TGTGCCAGCAGCCGGGACAGGAGGCAGCCCCAGCATTTT
>.|TRBJ1-3|TRBV6-5|.
CASRRDGRWGNTIYF
TGTGCCAGCAGGCGGGACGGGAGGTGGGGAAACACCATATATTTT
>.|TRBJ1-2|TRBV11-2|TRBD1
CASSLARGQGGYTF
TGTGCCAGCAGCTTAGCTCGGGGACAGGGAGGCTACACCTTC
>once|TRBJ2-5|TRBV19|TRBD2
CASSTAGGGTKETQYF
TGTGCCAGTAGTACCGCGGGTGGGGGGACTAAAGAGACCCAGTACTTC
>.|TRBJ1-1|TRBV5-1|.
CASSPGERVNTEAFF
TGCGCCAGCAGCCCTGGGGAGAGGGTGAACACTGAAGCTTTCTTT
>.|TRBJ2-5|TRBV10-3|.
CAIRGTLETQYF
TGTGCCATCAGGGGGACTTTGGAGACCCAGTACTTC
>.|TRBJ2-2|TRBV5-6|TRBD1
CASSLAGTGSAGELFF
TGTGCCAGCAGCTTGGCCGGGACAGGGTCGGCCGGGGAGCTGTTTTTT
>.|TRBJ2-7|TRBV19|TRBD1
CASSTDRGGRYEQYF
TGTGCCAGTAGTACCGACAGGGGAGGACGCTACGAGCAGTACTTC
>.|TRBJ1-5|TRBV19|.
CASALYRVESNQPQHF
TGTGCCAGCGCCCTCTACAGGGTCGAAAGCAATCAGCCCCAGCATTTT
>.|TRBJ2-5|TRBV24-1|TRBD2
CATSSSSGGTQYF
TGTGCCACCAGTAGCTCCAGCGGGGGGACCCAGTACTTC
>.|TRBJ1-2|TRBV27|.
CASSLSGRGRYGYTF
TGTGCCAGCAGTTTAAGTGGGAGGGGGAGATATGGCTACACCTTC
>.|TRBJ2-3|TRBV18|TRBD1
CASSQDRDRTDTQYF
TGTGCCAGCTCGCAGGACAGGGACCGCACAGATACGCAGTATTTT
>.|TRBJ1-4|TRBV6-6|TRBD1
CASSLLSWTGVGEKLFF
TGTGCCAGCAGTCTCCTCTCCTGGACAGGGGTTGGGGAAAAACTGTTTTTT
>.|TRBJ2-2|TRBV27|TRBD2
CASKTGGSSPGELFF
TGTGCCAGCAAAACGGGAGGCTCAAGCCCCGGGGAGCTGTTTTTT
>few|TRBJ2-5|TRBV4-2|TRBD1
CASSQQRDRGETQYF
TGTGCCAGCAGCCAACAGAGGGACAGGGGTGAGACCCAGTACTTC
>.|TRBJ1-2|TRBV25-1|.
CASSDRKGANYGYTF
TGTGCCAGCAGTGACCGGAAGGGAGCTAACTATGGCTACACCTTC
>.|TRBJ1-1|TRBV18|.
CASSPVQDNTEAFF
TGTGCCAGCTCACCAGTACAGGACAACACTGAAGCTTTCTTT
>.|TRBJ2-7|TRBV11-2|.
CASSLAGNEQYF
TGTGCCAGCAGCTTAGCGGGGAACGAGCAGTACTTC
>.|TRBJ1-6|TRBV3-1/TRBV3-2|TRBD1
CASSRRTGAGSPLHF
TGTGCCAGCAGCCGGCGGACAGGGGCTGGTTCACCCCTCCACTTT
>once|TRBJ1-6|TRBV4-2|.
CASSQEGSIDSPLHF
TGTGCCAGCAGCCAAGAAGGGAGCATTGATTCACCCCTCCACTTT
>.|TRBJ2-1|TRBV19|.
CASRENANEQFF
TGTGCCAGCCGGGAAAATGCCAATGAGCAGTTCTTC
>.|TRBJ1-3|TRBV5-1|.
CASRSSGNTIYF
TGCGCCAGCAGGAGCTCTGGAAACACCATATATTTT
>.|TRBJ2-7|TRBV18|.
CASSPSGKFYEQYF
TGTGCCAGCTCACCATCAGGGAAATTCTACGAGCAGTACTTC
>.|TRBJ2-3|TRBV6-5|.
CASSYNRRVQGDTQYF
TGTGCCAGCAGTTACAACAGGAGGGTCCAGGGAGATACGCAGTATTTT
>.|TRBJ1-4|TRBV4-1|.
CASSIRGGNEKLFF
TGCGCCAGCAGCATTCGGGGAGGGAATGAAAAACTGTTTTTT
>.|TRBJ2-2|TRBV4-1|.
CASSQRHQTSNTGELFF
TGCGCCAGCAGCCAGAGACACCAAACCTCGAACACCGGGGAGCTGTTTTTT
>.|TRBJ2-5|TRBV5-1|.
CASSLILTGQETQYF
TGCGCCAGCAGCTTGATCTTAACAGGGCAAGAGACCCAGTACTTC
>.|TRBJ1-6|TRBV5-6|TRBD1
CASSSGQGWTYNSPLHF
TGTGCCAGCAGCTCGGGACAGGGGTGGACCTATAATTCACCCCTCCACTTT
>.|TRBJ2-7|TRBV3-1/TRBV3-2|.
CASSQDYRRGQYF
TGTGCCAGCAGCCAAGATTATCGGCGCGGGCAGTACTTC
>few|TRBJ1-2|TRBV5-1|.
CASSLVGSSGYTF
TGCGCCAGCAGCTTGGTGGGGAGCTCGGGCTACACCTTC
>.|TRBJ2-1|TRBV29-1|TRBD1
CSVETGQGGWNEQFF
TGCAGCGTTGAAACGGGACAGGGGGGGTGGAATGAGCAGTTCTTC
>.|TRBJ2-7|TRBV5-4|TRBD2
CASSPDTSEPTYEQYF
TGTGCCAGCAGTCCAGATACTAGCGAACCAACCTACGAGCAGTACTTC
>.|TRBJ1-1|TRBV5-5|.
CASSLGHRAVSTEAFF
TGTGCCAGCAGCCTCGGTCACAGAGCGGTGAGCACTGAAGCTTTCTTT
>once|TRBJ1-1|TRBV7-8|.
CASSYSFGASTEAFF
TGTGCCAGCAGCTACTCCTTTGGGGCTTCCACTGAAGCTTTCTTT
>once|TRBJ2-5|TRBV19|.
CASSIGVAGETQYF
TGTGCCAGTAGTATAGGGGTAGCAGGGGAGACCCAGTACTTC
>.|TRBJ2-7|TRBV11-2|.
CASSLGAEYEQYF
TGTGCCAGCAGCTTAGGGGCCGAATACGAGCAGTACTTC
>.|TRBJ1-6|TRBV14|.
CASSQGLSHSPLHF
TGTGCCAGCAGCCAGGGACTTTCGCATTCACCCCTCCACTTT
>.|TRBJ1-5|TRBV27|.
CASSHRAPAGNQPQHF
TGTGCCAGCAGTCACCGGGCCCCAGCGGGCAATCAGCCCCAGCATTTT
>.|TRBJ2-7|TRBV7-8|.
CASSFRGEQYF
TGTGCCAGCAGCTTCCGAGGCGAGCAGTACTTC
>.|TRBJ2-5|TRBV3-1/TRBV3-2|TRBD2
CASSPRAGGHETQYF
TGTGCCAGCAGCCCGAGAGCGGGGGGGCACGAGACCCAGTACTTC
>few|TRBJ2-7|TRBV5-1|TRBD1
CASSTHSGTGGYEQYF
TGCGCCAGCAGCACCCACTCCGGGACAGGAGGGTACGAGCAGTACTTC
>.|TRBJ1-2|TRBV10-1|.
CATPRQVPNYGYTF
TGCGCCACCCCTAGACAGGTACCTAACTATGGCTACACCTTC
>.|TRBJ1-6|TRBV11-3|.
CASRRAVNSPLHF
TGTGCCAGCAGGAGGGCCGTTAATTCACCCCTCCACTTT
>.|TRBJ1-5|TRBV6-1|TRBD1
CASSDQTGGNQPQHF
TGTGCCAGCAGTGACCAAACAGGGGGCAATCAGCCCCAGCATTTT
>.|TRBJ2-7|TRBV7-8|.
CASSSETHFSYEQYF
TGTGCCAGCAGCTCGGAGACTCACTTTTCCTACGAGCAGTACTTC
>few|TRBJ1-2|TRBV10-2|TRBD1
CASRPGQGNYGYTF
TGCGCCAGCAGACCGGGACAGGGAAACTATGGCTACACCTTC
>.|TRBJ1-2|TRBV6-5|TRBD1
CASSQQTGLDSGYTF
TGTGCCAGCAGCCAGCAGACAGGGTTAGACTCTGGCTACACCTTC
>.|TRBJ2-1|TRBV20-1|.
CSARDRVPEFF
TGCAGTGCTAGAGATCGGGTACCAGAGTTCTTC
>.|TRBJ1-1|TRBV27|TRBD1
CASSFQGQGRGNTEAFF
TGTGCCAGCAGTTTCCAGGGACAGGGGAGGGGGAACACTGAAGCTTTCTTT
>.|TRBJ1-1|TRBV7-2|.
CASSFRGGTEAFF
TGTGCCAGCAGCTTTAGGGGGGGAACTGAAGCTTTCTTT
>.|TRBJ1-1|TRBV2|TRBD1
CASRRQGSYTEAFF
TGTGCCAGCAGGAGACAGGGGAGTTACACTGAAGCTTTCTTT
>.|TRBJ1-1|TRBV3-1/TRBV3-2|TRBD1
CASSQQDRDTEAFF
TGTGCCAGCAGCCAACAGGACAGGGACACTGAAGCTTTCTTT